These 5 T cell receptor beta chains came from one sample sequenced in a study of response to subunit inactivated influenza vaccine. TCRdb reprocessed the RT-PCR reads with MiXCR, giving one entry per CDR3 protein. The data show about 500,000 distinct CDR3 sequences, about an eighth seen once. The sample was PBMCs from blood, taken roughly 6 weeks after vaccination. The source is a man aged 45 to 65 who received an inactivated influenza vaccine.

This chain uses TRBV5-5 with TRBJ2-1; the D gene is possibly TRBD2 (7 bases). The germline V and J ends were trimmed by 4 bases and 8 bases, with 22 bases remaining between them. Germline lookup yields CDR1 SGHKS and CDR2 YYEKEE (reference sequence). The CDR3 spans 16 residues. CDR3 loop: CASSAAGAGARDEQFF. The CDR3 DNA reads TGTGCCAGCAGCGCGGCAGGGGCGGGGGCTCGGGATGAGCAGTTCTTC.

The gene calls are TRBV20-1 and TRBJ2-5; D may be TRBD2 (6 bases). Between the trimmed V and J ends, which lost 2 bases and 4 bases, there was a span of 11 bases. Germline CDR1 DFQATT, CDR2 SNEGSKA (reference sequence). The CDR3 is 13 amino acids. The DNA for the CDR3 is TGCAGTGCTAGAACGAGCGGGCGAGAGACCCAGTACTTC. Translated, it gives CSARTSGRETQYF.

This clonotype has a handful of counts. The germline gene is not matched at one end of the junction; a read error may be the cause. The chain couples TRBV20-1 to TRBJ1-1, with D perhaps matching TRBD1 (6 bases). CDR3 length: 13 residues. Per the germline V gene, CDR1 is DFQATT and CDR2 is SNEGSKA (reference sequence). The CDR3 DNA sequence: TGCAGTGCCAGAGGACAGTTGAACACTGAAGCTTTCTTT. Translated, it gives CSARGQLNTEAFF.

This clonotype occurred a few times. The chain is built from TRBV20-1 and TRBJ2-7, with TRBD2 as a possible D gene (6 bases). The CDR3 is 15 amino acids. Germline values: CDR1 DFQATT, CDR2 SNEGSKA (reference sequence). V lost 3 bases and J 0 bases, leaving 15 bases between the germline ends. Here the CDR3 DNA reads TGCAGTGCTAGCTACCCGTGGGGACTCTCCTACGAGCAGTACTTC. This encodes CSASYPWGLSYEQYF.

V is TRBV6-5 and J is TRBJ2-1, with D perhaps TRBD1 (5 bases). V shed 4 bases and J shed 8 bases, with 15 bases lying between them. The CDR3 contains 14 residues. Looked up from germline, CDR1 is MNHEY and CDR2 is SVGAGI. CDR3 sequence reads: CASSFGQGRYEQFF. For the CDR3, the DNA is TGTGCCAGCAGTTTCGGACAAGGAAGGTATGAGCAGTTCTTC.